Each of the 25 T cell receptor beta chains below was sequenced from the same sample in a study of blood T cell repertoires in COVID-19. Using immunoSEQ multiplex PCR, the repertoire was profiled, and TCRdb retains in-frame clones only, with some absent. The data hold a few hundred thousand clones, with roughly 80% observed a single time. Sequencing used peripheral blood. The source is a woman of 80 years or more with acute or convalescent COVID-19.

V is TRBV7-6 and J is TRBJ1-6, with TRBD1 as a possible D gene (5 bases). CDR3 length: 17 residues. V lost 5 bases, J lost 6 bases, and 20 bases lay in between. CDR1 is SGHVS and CDR2 is FNYEAQ in the germline V gene. The CDR3 DNA reads TGTGCCAGCAGCCGCTTGGGGGGACCAGAAACTAATTCACCCCTCCACTTT. This sequence encodes CASSRLGGPETNSPLHF.

V usage is TRBV15 and J usage is TRBJ1-3; D is ambiguous. The CDR3 is 15 amino acids. Germline V lookup: CDR1 LNHNV, CDR2 YYDKDF (reference sequence). Trimming removed 1 base at V and 3 bases at J, with 10 bases between. This chain's CDR3 is CATSRGATDGNTIYF. Here the CDR3 DNA reads TGTGCCACCAGCAGAGGGGCAACGGATGGAAACACCATATATTTT.

The V call is TRBV11-2, the J call TRBJ2-1; D possibly corresponds to TRBD2 (6 bases). The germline gives CDR1 SGHAT, CDR2 FQNNGV. V dropped 3 bases and J dropped 2 bases, with 11 bases sitting between them. This CDR3 region has 15 residues. The CDR3 loop reads CASSLLGGAYNEQFF. DNA of the CDR3: TGTGCCAGCAGCTTGTTGGGAGGTGCCTACAATGAGCAGTTCTTC.

The chain carries TRBV28 and TRBJ2-2, with D maybe TRBD2 (6 bases). The length of the CDR3 is 18 residues. The germline gives CDR1 MDHEN, CDR2 SYDVKM. V was pared by 3 bases and J by 1 base, with 18 bases between. Here the CDR3 DNA reads TGTGCCAGCAGTTTTGCCCGCTGGGTGGGAGGGAACACCGGGGAGCTGTTTTTT. Protein sequence: CASSFARWVGGNTGELFF.

The chain is built from TRBV19 and TRBJ1-2; perhaps TRBD1 as D (5 bases). The CDR3 covers 17 residues. CDR1 is LNHDA and CDR2 is SQIVND in the germline V gene (reference sequence). V lost 2 bases to trimming and J lost 5 bases, with 21 bases between them. The CDR3 nucleotides are TGTGCCAGTAGTATATCGCAAGACCGGGACTCAACTTATGGCTACACCTTC. Amino acids: CASSISQDRDSTYGYTF.

The V gene is TRBV30, the J gene TRBJ1-1; D not resolved. This CDR3 region has 13 residues. Germline V gene data show CDR1 as GTSNPN and CDR2 as SVGIG (reference sequence). Trimming removed 8 bases at V and 1 base at J, with 14 bases between. CDR3: CARAGQANTEAFF. CDR3 bases: TGTGCCCGGGCAGGCCAGGCGAACACTGAAGCTTTCTTT.

The chain couples TRBV10-2 to TRBJ2-1, with 14 bases identical to TRBD2. The CDR3 is 15 amino acids. After removal of 7 bases from V and 5 bases from J, the junction contained 4 bases not matched to a gene. The V gene's germline CDR1 is WSHSY and CDR2 SAAADI. The CDR3, as DNA: TGCGCCAGCAACACGGGACTAGCGGGAGACAATGAGCAGTTCTTC. The encoded protein is CASNTGLAGDNEQFF.

The chain employs TRBV9 and TRBJ2-7; TRBD2 matches at 13 bases. The CDR3 extends over 17 amino acids. Trimming at V came to 0 bases and at J to 6 bases, leaving 9 bases not matched to a gene. Germline values: CDR1 SGDLS, CDR2 YYNGEE. The CDR3 DNA sequence: TGTGCCAGCAGCGTAGGGCACCGAGGACTAGCGGGAGTCGAGCAGTACTTC. Encoded protein: CASSVGHRGLAGVEQYF.

The rearrangement uses TRBV7-6 and TRBJ2-1; a possible D gene is TRBD1 (6 bases). Germline CDR1 reads SGHVS; CDR2 reads FNYEAQ. V dropped 5 bases and J dropped 6 bases, with 11 bases sitting between them. The CDR3 contains 13 residues. DNA for the CDR3: TGTGCCAGCAGCCGATTACAGGGCAATGAGCAGTTCTTC. This codes for CASSRLQGNEQFF.

The chain couples TRBV29-1 to TRBJ1-4; weak D call: TRBD1 (5 bases). The CDR3 sequence is 15 residues long. The germline V gene has CDR1 SQVTM and CDR2 ANQGSEA. Trimming shortened V by 4 bases and J by 0 bases, and 12 bases separated the two germline ends. The chain's CDR3 is CSVGGGIATNEKLFF. Written as DNA, the CDR3 is TGCAGCGTTGGTGGGGGGATCGCAACTAATGAAAAACTGTTTTTT. Supplemented by reference TRBV29-1 and TRBJ1-4, the full variable domain reads SAVISQKPSRDICQRGTSLTIQCQVDSQVTMMFWYRQQPGQSLTLIATANQGSEATYESGFVIDKFPISRPNLTFSTLTVSNMSPEDSSIYLCSVGGGIATNEKLFFGSGTQLSVL.

This clone was observed a handful of times. J is TRBJ2-1 and V is TRBV7-8; 13 bases are a match to TRBD2. There are 16 residues in the CDR3. V lost 2 bases to trimming and J lost 8 bases; unmatched junction nucleotides: 6. Germline CDR1 is SGHVS and CDR2 is FQNEAQ. The CDR3 DNA sequence: TGTGCCAGCAGCTTAAGGACTAGCGGGAGTAAGGATGAGCAGTTCTTC. This translates into CASSLRTSGSKDEQFF.

The chain uses TRBV28 and TRBJ1-6; 8 bases line up with TRBD1. This CDR3 region has 17 residues. Looked up from germline, CDR1 is MDHEN and CDR2 is SYDVKM. The J segment lost 0 bases and the V segment lost 5 bases, leaving 6 bases of the junction unmatched. The CDR3 nucleotides read TGTGCCAGCAGTCTCAGGACAGGGCGCTCCTATAATTCACCCCTCCACTTT. This codes for CASSLRTGRSYNSPLHF.

The V call is TRBV30, the J call TRBJ2-1, with 8 bases aligning to TRBD2. V lost 0 bases to trimming and J lost 7 bases; unmatched junction nucleotides: 8. Germline V gene lookup returns CDR1 GTSNPN and CDR2 SVGIG (reference sequence). The CDR3 contains 15 residues. CDR3 nucleotide sequence: TGTGCCTGGAGTGTACCAAGCGGGGGAGTTAATGAGCAGTTCTTC. Translated, it gives CAWSVPSGGVNEQFF.

The genes are TRBV19 and TRBJ1-1; 7 bases match TRBD1. Germline lookup yields CDR1 LNHDA and CDR2 SQIVND (reference sequence). The trim removed 7 bases at V and 3 bases at J, leaving 14 bases unmatched. This CDR3 is 16 amino acids long. DNA for the CDR3: TGTGCCAGTACCCTTGGGGCAGGGGGAGTCGACACTGAAGCTTTCTTT. Encoded protein: CASTLGAGGVDTEAFF.

V and J are TRBV15 and TRBJ2-1; 7 bases line up with TRBD2. The germline V gene encodes CDR1 LNHNV and CDR2 YYDKDF (reference sequence). The J segment lost 0 bases and the V segment lost 1 base, leaving 0 bases of the junction unmatched. The CDR3 loop spans 15 amino acids. The CDR3: CATSRGDYSYNEQFF. Written as DNA, the CDR3 is TGTGCCACCAGCAGAGGGGACTACTCCTACAATGAGCAGTTCTTC.

The V and J genes are TRBV5-1 and TRBJ1-1, with 8 bases aligning to TRBD1. V lost 0 bases, J lost 3 bases, and 7 bases stayed unmatched. The CDR3 is 16 residues long. The germline V gene encodes CDR1 SGHRS and CDR2 YFSETQ. CDR3 nucleotide sequence: TGCGCCAGCAGCTTGGGGATCACAGGGGGTTACACTGAAGCTTTCTTT. Its protein product is CASSLGITGGYTEAFF.

V and J are TRBV19 and TRBJ1-2, with a tentative D call TRBD1 (6 bases). The CDR3 spans 15 residues. Germline V gene lookup returns CDR1 LNHDA and CDR2 SQIVND (reference sequence). V was pared by 2 bases and J by 6 bases, with 16 bases between. DNA of the CDR3: TGTGCCAGTAGTATAAATATGGGGGCAGGAGATGGCTACACCTTC. It translates to CASSINMGAGDGYTF.

This clone has a count of ten or more. The rearrangement uses TRBV19 and TRBJ2-5, with D possibly being TRBD1 (6 bases). The CDR3 consists of 14 residues. Germline CDR1 is LNHDA and CDR2 is SQIVND (reference sequence). Trimming shortened V by 10 bases and J by 1 base, and 16 bases separated the two germline ends. The CDR3 spells CATGHQGPQETQYF. DNA of the CDR3: TGTGCCACCGGACACCAGGGGCCCCAAGAGACCCAGTACTTC.

This clone has ten or more counts. In this CDR3 the conserved last residue, phenylalanine or tryptophan, is missing, so a read error is likely. It is unclear where the CDR3 begins or ends on the DNA, so no DNA is shown, and the CDR3 is as TCRdb lists it. The CDR3: CASTRLAGAVA. The chain uses TRBV2 and TRBJ2-7; the table's D gene call, TRBD2, was not cross checked with the DNA. CDR1 SNHLY and CDR2 FYNNEI come from the germline V gene. The CDR3 spans 11 amino acids, including both terminal residues.

This chain links TRBV3-1 (or the pseudogene TRBV3-2) with TRBJ1-2; D uncertain. The length of the CDR3 is 13 residues. The V and J ends lost 1 base and 8 bases respectively, with 11 bases between them. The germline V gene has CDR1 LGHDT and CDR2 YNNKEL (reference sequence). The CDR3 is CASSQADSSGYTF. CDR3 bases: TGTGCCAGCAGCCAAGCGGACTCTTCCGGCTACACCTTC.

The chain links TRBV6-2 or TRBV6-3 to TRBJ1-6; 9 bases are shared with TRBD1. The germline V gene has CDR1 MNHEY and CDR2 SVGEGT. Trimming removed 1 base from V and 14 bases from J; junction bases left unmatched: 3. The CDR3 runs 13 residues. The CDR3 loop is CASSYLQGATLHF. The CDR3, as DNA: TGTGCCAGCAGTTACTTACAGGGGGCAACCCTCCACTTT.

The chain joins TRBV3-1 (or the pseudogene TRBV3-2) to TRBJ2-1, with unresolved D. The germline V and J ends were trimmed by 1 base and 5 bases, with 6 bases remaining between them. The CDR3 is 13 amino acids. Germline-derived CDR1 and CDR2 are LGHDT and YNNKEL (reference sequence). The CDR3: CASSQALNNEQFF. CDR3 DNA sequence: TGTGCCAGCAGCCAAGCACTCAACAATGAGCAGTTCTTC.

The CDR3 nucleotides read TGTGCCAGCAGCTTTCAGGCAGCAACTAATGAAAAACTGTTTTTT. It translates to CASSFQAATNEKLFF. The chain links TRBV5-8 to TRBJ1-4; D gene unclear. Germline V gene data show CDR1 as SGHTS and CDR2 as YDEGEE. With 2 bases removed from V and 0 bases from J, the gap between germline ends came to 8 bases. The length of the CDR3 is 15 residues.

This sequence joins TRBV27 and TRBJ1-4, with unresolved D. Germline V gene data show CDR1 as MNHEY and CDR2 as SMNVEV (reference sequence). This CDR3 contains 13 residues. Trimming pared 1 base from V and 6 bases from J, leaving 6 bases between. Here the CDR3 DNA reads TGTGCCAGCAGTTTATGGCAGGATGAAAAACTGTTTTTT. Protein sequence: CASSLWQDEKLFF.

V usage is TRBV6-7 and J usage is TRBJ2-4; D might be TRBD1 (6 bases). TRBV6-7 qualifies as an ORF whose function is uncertain. V lost 1 base to trimming and J lost 0 bases, with 10 bases between them. This CDR3 is built from 16 residues. Here the CDR3 DNA reads TGTGCCAGCAGTTACTTGGGGGACAAAGCCAAAAACATTCAGTACTTC. Residues: CASSYLGDKAKNIQYF.